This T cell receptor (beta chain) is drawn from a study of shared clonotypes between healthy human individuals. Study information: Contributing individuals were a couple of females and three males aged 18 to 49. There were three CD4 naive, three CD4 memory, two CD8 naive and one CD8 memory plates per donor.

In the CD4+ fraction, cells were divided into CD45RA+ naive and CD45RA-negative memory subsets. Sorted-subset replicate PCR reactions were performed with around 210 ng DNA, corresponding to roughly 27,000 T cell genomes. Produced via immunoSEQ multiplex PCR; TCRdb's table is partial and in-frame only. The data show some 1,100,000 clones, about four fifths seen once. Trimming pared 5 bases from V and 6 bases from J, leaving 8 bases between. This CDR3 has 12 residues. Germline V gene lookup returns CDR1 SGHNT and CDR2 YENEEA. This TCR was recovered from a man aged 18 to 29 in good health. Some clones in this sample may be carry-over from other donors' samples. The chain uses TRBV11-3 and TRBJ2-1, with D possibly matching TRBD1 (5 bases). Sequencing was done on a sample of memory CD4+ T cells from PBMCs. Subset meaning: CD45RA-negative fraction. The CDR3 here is CASSKTGNEQFF. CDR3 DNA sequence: TGTGCCAGCAGCAAAACAGGCAATGAGCAGTTCTTC.